These 14 T cell receptor beta chains were sequenced from one sample in a study of T cells in Graves' hyperthyroidism and ophthalmopathy. Authors of the study amplified TCR beta CDR3 regions from RNA transcripts. The TCR CDR3 first-round RT-PCR relied on the HTBI primer set. TCRdb reprocessed the multiplex PCR reads via MiXCR and lists one record per CDR3 protein. The sample contains 700,000 or so distinct CDR3 sequences, about 16% of which appear only once. Material for sequencing was blood. These receptors came from a man aged 18-30 years with Graves' hyperthyroidism.

This clonotype was observed many times. The chain has TRBV12-3 or TRBV12-4 and TRBJ2-1, with TRBD2 matching 10 bases. This CDR3 is built from 19 residues. V shed 7 bases, J shed 2 bases, and the junction held 17 bases outside the gene matches. CDR3: CASIPEVSSGRAPYNEQFF. The DNA for the CDR3 is TGTGCCAGCATCCCCGAGGTGTCGAGCGGGAGGGCCCCCTACAATGAGCAGTTCTTC.

This clonotype has just a few counts. V and J are TRBV29-1 and TRBJ2-2; D is possibly TRBD2 (6 bases). Trimming pared 4 bases from V and 2 bases from J, leaving 11 bases between. The CDR3 runs 14 residues. Germline V gives CDR1 SQVTM, CDR2 ANQGSEA. The CDR3 loop reads CSVGVADNTGELFF. The CDR3, as DNA: TGCAGCGTTGGGGTAGCGGATAACACCGGGGAGCTGTTTTTT.

There are many counts of this clonotype. This chain uses TRBV15 with TRBJ2-7; D call uncertain. Germline CDR1 LNHNV, CDR2 YYDKDF (reference sequence). Trimming pared 1 base from V and 1 base from J, leaving 8 bases between. The CDR3 runs 14 residues. The DNA for the CDR3 is TGTGCCACCAGCAGAGTGACCGGATCCTACGAGCAGTACTTC. Protein product: CATSRVTGSYEQYF.

The chain links TRBV19 to TRBJ2-5; TRBD1 might be the D (6 bases). CDR1 and CDR2 from the germline V gene are LNHDA and SQIVND (reference sequence). Trimming removed 4 bases from V and 4 bases from J, with 13 bases in between. The length of the CDR3 is 14 residues. The CDR3 loop reads CASSTRGRVETQYF. CDR3 DNA: TGTGCCAGTAGTACCAGGGGTAGGGTAGAGACCCAGTACTTC. Drawing the rest from reference TRBV19 and TRBJ2-5, the complete variable domain is DGGITQSPKYLFRKEGQNVTLSCEQNLNHDAMYWYRQDPGQGLRLIYYSQIVNDFQKGDIAEGYSVSREKKESFPLTVTSAQKNPTAFYLCASSTRGRVETQYFGPGTRLLVL.

There are many counts of this clonotype. The genes are TRBV12-3 or TRBV12-4 and TRBJ2-1, with 9 positions matching TRBD2. The CDR3 spans 15 residues. The junction had 7 bases not matched to a gene; V was cut back by 0 bases and J by 10 bases. The CDR3 region has the DNA TGTGCCAGCAGTTTAGCGATGGGACTAGCCGACGAGCAGTTCTTC. Translating it yields CASSLAMGLADEQFF.

This clonotype has a count of ten or more. The genes are TRBV2 and TRBJ2-3; 12 bases are shared with TRBD1. The CDR3 is 15 residues long. Germline V gene lookup returns CDR1 SNHLY and CDR2 FYNNEI. V lost 7 bases and J lost 4; bases outside the gene matches: 6. The DNA of the CDR3 is TGTGCCAGCACCCGGGACAGGGGGCTTCCAGATACGCAGTATTTT. This codes for CASTRDRGLPDTQYF.

The chain couples TRBV7-2 to TRBJ1-3, with D uncertain. V was pared by 2 bases and J by 7 bases, with 6 bases between. Germline V gives CDR1 SGHTA, CDR2 FQGNSA. The CDR3 has 12 residues. DNA of the CDR3: TGTGCCAGCAGCTTACAATGGAACACCATATATTTT. As protein: CASSLQWNTIYF.

A word on this clonotype: One base away lies a much larger clone, so this may be a sequencing read error. The J gene is TRBJ2-1, the V gene TRBV7-9; TRBD2 matches 8 bases. V trimming: 7 bases; J trimming: 9 bases; junction bases outside the gene matches: 11. CDR1 SEHNR and CDR2 FQNEAQ come from the germline V gene (reference sequence). There are 14 residues in the CDR3. The CDR3 DNA reads as TGTGCCAGCACCCCTGAGGCCGGGGGGGGTGAGCAGTTCTTC. Its translation: CASTPEAGGGEQFF.

In its sample, this clonotype was seen once. The V and J genes are TRBV4-3 and TRBJ1-1; D possibly corresponds to TRBD1 (6 bases). CDR1 is LGHNA and CDR2 is YSLEER in the germline V gene. This CDR3 has 19 residues. With 0 bases removed from V and 1 base from J, the gap between germline ends came to 21 bases. The CDR3 sequence: CASSQDQGRGFGTNTEAFF. The CDR3 DNA is TGCGCCAGCAGCCAAGATCAGGGCAGGGGATTTGGCACGAACACTGAAGCTTTCTTT.

This clonotype has more than one count but fewer than ten. V gene TRBV5-6 combines with J gene TRBJ1-2; 9 nucleotides agree with TRBD1. The trim removed 1 base at V and 8 bases at J, leaving 9 bases unmatched. Germline V gene data show CDR1 as SGHDT and CDR2 as YYEEEE. This CDR3 is 15 amino acids long. CDR3 sequence reads: CASSLWDREIGGYTF. The CDR3 DNA sequence: TGTGCCAGCAGCTTGTGGGACAGGGAGATCGGCGGCTACACCTTC.

The chain links TRBV27 to TRBJ2-7, with D perhaps TRBD1 (5 bases). V dropped 4 bases and J dropped 1 base, with 17 bases sitting between them. The CDR3 is made up of 16 amino acids. Germline-derived CDR1 and CDR2 are MNHEY and SMNVEV (reference sequence). The CDR3 bases are TGTGCCAGCAGTTCCTCCCAACCGACAGATTCCTACGAGCAGTACTTC. Protein: CASSSSQPTDSYEQYF.

The rearrangement uses TRBV6-1 and TRBJ2-7; D gene ambiguous. Germline CDR1 reads MNHNS; CDR2 reads SASEGT. The V end was cut by 7 bases, the J end by 2 bases, with 18 bases between. The CDR3 has 15 amino acids. CDR3: CASNLSPPSAYEQYF. In DNA form, the CDR3 reads TGTGCCAGCAATCTATCCCCCCCTTCGGCCTACGAGCAGTACTTC.

The chain carries TRBV6-1 and TRBJ2-7, with a tentative D call TRBD2 (5 bases). The V end lost 10 bases, the J end lost 0 bases, and 10 bases lay between the germline ends. CDR1 is MNHNS and CDR2 is SASEGT in the germline V gene. The CDR3 sequence is 12 residues long. CDR3 DNA: TGTGCCACCGCCGAGGGCTCCTACGAGCAGTACTTC. Translation: CATAEGSYEQYF.

Points on this clonotype: With a much larger clone just one base away, this may be a read error. This sequence joins TRBV24-1 and TRBJ2-3, with D perhaps given as TRBD1 or TRBD2 (6 bases each). The CDR3 runs to 15 residues. From germline, CDR1 is KGHDR and CDR2 SFDVKD. Trimming left V 0 bases short and J 1 base short, with 7 bases between. The CDR3 DNA is TGTGCCACCAGTGATTTGGGGGGGCGCACAGATACGCAGTATTTT. Its protein product is CATSDLGGRTDTQYF.